The 32 T cell receptor beta chains listed next were all sequenced from one sample in a study of T-cell memory formation after mild COVID-19. Via MiXCR, TCRdb re-called the 5' RACE reads, giving one row per CDR3 protein. Of 250,000 to 350,000 distinct CDR3 sequences listed, about a sixth were seen once; the top ten hold roughly 25%. Sample: PBMCs or a T cell subset sorted from them (not recorded which). The receptors stem from a man between 18 and 35 years old who had mild COVID-19 (a few samples of this study predate the infection). Cell type and time point are not known.

This clonotype occurred a few times. J is TRBJ1-1 and V is TRBV4-3; unclear D gene. V lost 0 bases and J lost 6, with 14 bases in between. Germline CDR1 is LGHNA and CDR2 is YSLEER. The CDR3 covers 15 residues. The CDR3 sequence: CASSQDIGSGAEAFF. The CDR3 coding sequence is TGCGCCAGCAGCCAAGATATTGGGTCGGGCGCTGAAGCTTTCTTT.

V usage is TRBV20-1 and J usage is TRBJ2-1; 7 bases fit TRBD2. This CDR3 is built from 13 residues. Per the germline V gene, CDR1 is DFQATT and CDR2 is SNEGSKA (reference sequence). V was pared by 3 bases and J by 5 bases, with 4 bases of the junction left unmatched. The CDR3 DNA reads TGCAGTGCTAGGGCTAGCGGCGACAATGAGCAGTTCTTC. Protein sequence: CSARASGDNEQFF.

This clonotype appeared many times. V and J are TRBV7-6 and TRBJ1-2, with unresolved D. The CDR3 contains 13 residues. CDR1 is SGHVS and CDR2 is FNYEAQ in the germline V gene. Trimming removed 1 base from V and 4 bases from J, with 7 bases in between. CDR3 region: CASSLVQSYGYTF. In DNA, the CDR3 is TGTGCCAGCAGCTTAGTACAGAGCTATGGCTACACCTTC. Full variable domain (missing parts from reference TRBV7-6 and TRBJ1-2): GAGVSQSPRYKVTKRGQDVALRCDPISGHVSLYWYRQALGQGPEFLTYFNYEAQQDKSGLPNDRFSAERPEGSISTLTIQRTEQRDSAMYRCASSLVQSYGYTFGSGTRLTVV.

The V and J genes are TRBV4-1 and TRBJ1-5; D possibly corresponds to TRBD1 (5 bases). CDR3 size: 16 residues. With 0 bases removed from V and 9 bases from J, the gap between germline ends came to 18 bases. Looked up from germline, CDR1 is MGHRA and CDR2 is YSYEKL. Here the CDR3 reads CASSQDGAAGRLPQHF. The CDR3 region has the DNA TGCGCCAGCAGCCAAGATGGGGCAGCCGGGCGGCTGCCCCAGCATTTT.

The V and J genes are TRBV6-5 and TRBJ1-5; 9 bases map to TRBD1. CDR3 length: 14 residues. From germline, CDR1 is MNHEY and CDR2 SVGAGI. Trimming removed 6 bases from V and 5 bases from J; junction bases left unmatched: 5. The CDR3 loop reads CASRRRQGDQPQHF. The CDR3 nucleotides read TGTGCCAGCAGACGACGACAGGGGGATCAGCCCCAGCATTTT.

In its sample, this clonotype was seen a few times. The chain joins TRBV20-1 to TRBJ1-5; TRBD1 matches 8 bases. Trimming removed 2 bases from V and 8 bases from J; junction bases left unmatched: 8. CDR3 size: 14 residues. Looked up from germline, CDR1 is DFQATT and CDR2 is SNEGSKA (reference sequence). CDR3 loop: CSARRRTGSEPQHF. CDR3 nucleotide sequence: TGCAGTGCTAGAAGAAGGACAGGGAGTGAGCCCCAGCATTTT.

Many counts were recorded for this clonotype. The V gene is TRBV21-1, the J gene TRBJ2-5. TRBV21-1 is designated a pseudogene. This CDR3 has 12 amino acids. CDR3 loop: CASSKATQTQYF. The CDR3 nucleotides read TGTGCCAGCAGCAAAGCCACCCAGACCCAGTACTTC.

This clonotype occurred a few times. V gene TRBV10-3 combines with J gene TRBJ2-3; D might be TRBD1 (6 bases). Trimming pared 0 bases from V and 3 bases from J, leaving 13 bases between. CDR1 is ENHRY and CDR2 is SYGVKD in the germline V gene. The CDR3 has 16 amino acids. The CDR3 region is CAISESAQGPTDTQYF. DNA of the CDR3: TGTGCCATCAGTGAGTCTGCGCAGGGGCCTACAGATACGCAGTATTTT.

This clonotype was observed a handful of times. The rearrangement links TRBV5-1 to TRBJ1-2, with a tentative D call TRBD1 (5 bases). The germline V gene has CDR1 SGHRS and CDR2 YFSETQ. This CDR3 is 13 amino acids long. Deletions cut 2 bases from V and 8 bases from J, with 13 bases between. CDR3 in DNA: TGCGCCAGCAGCTTCGGGCAGGGCGGAGGCTACACCTTC. Its protein is CASSFGQGGGYTF.

This clonotype has a handful of counts. The V and J genes are TRBV12-3 or TRBV12-4 and TRBJ1-5, with TRBD1 matching 8 bases. The V segment lost 6 bases and the J segment 8 bases; nucleotides outside the gene matches: 9. This CDR3 is built from 14 residues. The CDR3 protein is CASSFTGGVEPQHF. The CDR3 DNA sequence: TGTGCCAGCAGCTTTACAGGGGGGGTAGAGCCCCAGCATTTT.

This sequence joins TRBV6-2 or TRBV6-3 and TRBJ2-7; TRBD2 is a possible D gene (5 bases). Trimming removed 2 bases from V and 8 bases from J, with 13 bases in between. The germline V gene has CDR1 MNHEY and CDR2 SVGEGT. This CDR3 region has 13 residues. The CDR3 reads CASSYVERRQQYV. In DNA form, the CDR3 reads TGTGCCAGCAGTTACGTCGAGAGGAGGCAGCAGTACGTC.

The chain links TRBV5-1 to TRBJ2-5; no definite D call. Germline V gene lookup returns CDR1 SGHRS and CDR2 YFSETQ. The CDR3 covers 16 residues. Trimming left V 0 bases short and J 5 bases short, with 17 bases between. The CDR3 loop is CASSLAVPRSKETQYF. As DNA, the CDR3 is TGCGCCAGCAGCTTGGCCGTGCCTAGAAGTAAGGAGACCCAGTACTTC.

This clonotype was detected only a few times. The V call is TRBV7-6, the J call TRBJ2-7, with D possibly being TRBD1 (6 bases). The germline gives CDR1 SGHVS, CDR2 FNYEAQ. V lost 0 bases and J lost 6, with 15 bases in between. The CDR3 contains 15 residues. In DNA form, the CDR3 reads TGTGCCAGCAGCTTAGCTTTCCAGTGGGGGCTCGAGCAGTACTTC. Amino acid sequence: CASSLAFQWGLEQYF. The full variable domain, completed using reference TRBV7-6 and TRBJ2-7, is GAGVSQSPRYKVTKRGQDVALRCDPISGHVSLYWYRQALGQGPEFLTYFNYEAQQDKSGLPNDRFSAERPEGSISTLTIQRTEQRDSAMYRCASSLAFQWGLEQYFGPGTRLTVT.

This clonotype was seen only a few times. The chain couples TRBV5-1 to TRBJ2-1, with D perhaps matching TRBD1 (6 bases). The CDR3 contains 11 residues. V gave up 4 bases and J gave up 14 bases, with 13 bases separating them. Germline CDR1 and CDR2: SGHRS and YFSETQ. CDR3 DNA: TGCGCCAGCAGCACAGGGCTTTATGAGTTCTTC. The encoded protein is CASSTGLYEFF.

The chain has TRBV24-1 and TRBJ2-3; 9 bases are shared with TRBD1. Unmatched junction bases numbered 7, after V lost 5 bases and J lost 2 bases. In germline, CDR1 is KGHDR, CDR2 SFDVKD. CDR3 length: 16 amino acids. The CDR3 loop reads CATSGSDRGITDTQYF. The CDR3 coding sequence is TGTGCCACCAGTGGATCGGACAGGGGCATCACAGATACGCAGTATTTT.

This clonotype has just a few counts. CDR3 sequence (DNA): TGTGCCAGCAGCTTAGCGGGGGCCCCCACAGATACGCAGTATTTT. Encoded protein: CASSLAGAPTDTQYF. V usage is TRBV7-2 and J usage is TRBJ2-3; possible D gene TRBD1, 6 bases. V was pared by 0 bases and J by 2 bases, with 9 bases between. CDR1 SGHTA and CDR2 FQGNSA come from the germline V gene. The CDR3 loop spans 15 amino acids. Based on the CDR3 plus reference TRBV7-2 and TRBJ2-3, the full variable domain is GAGVSQSPSNKVTEKGKDVELRCDPISGHTALYWYRQSLGQGLEFLIYFQGNSAPDKSGLPSDRFSAERTGGSVSTLTIQRTQQEDSAVYLCASSLAGAPTDTQYFGPGTRLTVL.

The gene calls are TRBV6-5 and TRBJ2-1, with 10 positions matching TRBD1. Germline V CDR1 and CDR2: MNHEY, SVGAGI. The CDR3 consists of 13 residues. Trimming cost V 9 bases and J 6 bases; bases outside gene matches: 5. DNA for the CDR3: TGTGCCAGTATGCGGACAGGGGGCAATGAGCAGTTCTTC. Protein product: CASMRTGGNEQFF.

The chain links TRBV4-1 to TRBJ2-5; 7 bases are a match to TRBD2. The CDR3 runs to 14 residues. Trimming took 2 bases from V and 4 from J; bases not matched to a gene: 4. CDR1 is MGHRA, CDR2 YSYEKL, per germline. This CDR3 is CASSQSPGGETQYF. CDR3 in DNA: TGCGCCAGCAGCCAAAGTCCGGGGGGAGAGACCCAGTACTTC.

This clonotype has a handful of counts. This chain joins TRBV7-9 and TRBJ1-3; no clear D. The CDR3 is 11 residues long. Germline V CDR1 and CDR2: SEHNR, FQNEAQ (reference sequence). V was shortened by 11 bases and J by 3 bases, with 8 bases between the two germline ends. This CDR3 is CAHDSGNTIYF. The DNA of the CDR3 is TGTGCCCACGATAGTGGAAACACCATATATTTT.

The rearrangement uses TRBV27 and TRBJ2-7, with D tentatively TRBD1 or TRBD2 (5 bases each). The V gene's germline CDR1 is MNHEY and CDR2 SMNVEV (reference sequence). Deletions cut 3 bases from V and 4 bases from J, with 16 bases between. The CDR3 runs 15 residues. DNA of the CDR3: TGTGCCAGCAGTTTTGGCCGGGGCATTGGATACGAGCAGTACTTC. This encodes CASSFGRGIGYEQYF.

This clonotype turned up a few times. The rearrangement uses TRBV7-9 and TRBJ2-7; 10 nucleotides align to TRBD1. This CDR3 comprises 13 residues. The germline V gene has CDR1 SEHNR and CDR2 FQNEAQ (reference sequence). V lost 6 bases and J lost 4; bases outside the gene matches: 3. CDR3 loop: CASRGQGDYEQYF. In DNA form, the CDR3 reads TGTGCCAGCAGAGGACAGGGGGATTACGAGCAGTACTTC.

This clonotype occurred a few times. This chain links TRBV11-2 with TRBJ2-2; D is ambiguous. CDR3 length equals 13 residues. Trimming took off 5 bases at V and 6 bases at J, with 10 bases between the two ends. Germline values: CDR1 SGHAT, CDR2 FQNNGV. In DNA, the CDR3 is TGTGCCAGCAGCCGCCTTGGGTCCGGGGAGCTGTTTTTT. This encodes CASSRLGSGELFF.

The rearrangement links TRBV28 to TRBJ2-7, with D perhaps matching TRBD1 or TRBD2 (5 bases each). This CDR3 spans 15 amino acids. The V gene's germline CDR1 is MDHEN and CDR2 SYDVKM. The V and J ends lost 5 bases and 4 bases respectively, with 18 bases between them. CDR3 bases: TGTGCCAGCAGTACATCCGGGACGGCCTGGTACGAGCAGTACTTC. As protein: CASSTSGTAWYEQYF.

The V and J genes are TRBV11-2 and TRBJ2-5; D is uncertain. V was cut by 3 bases and J by 6 bases, with 11 bases left in between. CDR3 size: 13 residues. Germline assignment: CDR1 SGHAT and CDR2 FQNNGV. CDR3 DNA: TGTGCCAGCAGCTTTAGTCGTTGGAAGACCCAGTACTTC. Its translation is CASSFSRWKTQYF.

The J gene is TRBJ2-1, the V gene TRBV5-1, with 7 bases that match TRBD2. This CDR3 contains 15 residues. Germline V gene data show CDR1 as SGHRS and CDR2 as YFSETQ. V lost 0 bases, J lost 5 bases, and 5 bases stayed unmatched. The CDR3 nucleotides read TGCGCCAGCAGCTTGGAGCCTAGCGGAAACAATGAGCAGTTCTTC. As protein: CASSLEPSGNNEQFF.

This clonotype was seen only a few times. The chain is built from TRBV12-3 or TRBV12-4 and TRBJ2-3; either TRBD1 or TRBD2 may supply D (5 bases each). V lost 1 base and J lost 2, with 10 bases in between. This CDR3 is 15 amino acids long. The CDR3 DNA follows: TGTGCCAGCAGTTTAGGGGGACGGAACACAGATACGCAGTATTTT. Its translation: CASSLGGRNTDTQYF.

This clonotype was seen more than once but under ten times. The chain couples TRBV12-5 to TRBJ2-5, with D tentatively TRBD2 (5 bases). The length of the CDR3 is 13 residues. Germline V gene sequence: CDR1 LGHNT, CDR2 FRNRAP. V lost 5 bases and J lost 5, with 12 bases in between. The CDR3 DNA is TGTGCTAGTGGTCCCCCAGGCGGGGAGACCCAGTACTTC. Amino acids: CASGPPGGETQYF.

This chain links TRBV7-2 with TRBJ2-7, with 10 bases fitting TRBD2. CDR3 length equals 18 residues. Germline V CDR1 and CDR2: SGHTA, FQGNSA. Trimming removed 5 bases from V and 0 bases from J; junction bases left unmatched: 13. The CDR3 is CASSRPASGGPSSYEQYF. CDR3 nucleotides: TGTGCCAGCAGCCGGCCCGCTAGCGGGGGCCCCAGCTCCTACGAGCAGTACTTC.

The table lists this clonotype with a few counts. V and J are TRBV14 and TRBJ2-2, with 7 positions matching TRBD1. The germline V gene encodes CDR1 SGHDN and CDR2 FVKESK. This CDR3 spans 15 amino acids. V trimming: 3 bases; J trimming: 7 bases; junction bases outside the gene matches: 8. The CDR3 nucleotides read TGTGCCAGCAGCCATATCTACAGGGGTAGCGGGGAGCTGTTTTTT. Translation: CASSHIYRGSGELFF. Using reference TRBV14 and TRBJ2-2 for the parts outside the CDR3, the full variable domain is EAGVTQFPSHSVIEKGQTVTLRCDPISGHDNLYWYRRVMGKEIKFLLHFVKESKQDESGMPNNRFLAERTGGTYSTLKVQPAELEDSGVYFCASSHIYRGSGELFFGEGSRLTVL.

The sample holds many counts of this clonotype. The chain combines TRBV6-4 with TRBJ1-5; D gene uncertain. Per germline, CDR1 MRHNA and CDR2 SNTAGT. This CDR3 is 10 amino acids long. The V gene lost 9 bases and the J gene lost 5 bases, with 5 bases spanning the gap. CDR3: CARRYQPQHF. The CDR3, as DNA: TGTGCCAGGAGATATCAGCCCCAGCATTTT.

In its sample, this clonotype was seen a few times. The rearrangement uses TRBV7-3 and TRBJ2-1; 15 positions agree with TRBD2. The CDR3 is 16 residues long. CDR1 is SGHTA, CDR2 FQGTGA, per germline. V lost 5 bases to trimming and J lost 6 bases; unmatched junction nucleotides: 5. CDR3: CASSEWTSGGANEQFF. CDR3 nucleotides: TGTGCCAGCAGCGAATGGACTAGCGGGGGGGCCAATGAGCAGTTCTTC.

J is TRBJ2-5 and V is TRBV28; TRBD2 matches 9 bases. Germline loops: CDR1 MDHEN, CDR2 SYDVKM. V lost 6 bases, J lost 4 bases, and 9 bases stayed unmatched. The CDR3 loop spans 15 amino acids. Here the CDR3 reads CASSLVRGGVETQYF. In DNA form, the CDR3 reads TGTGCCAGCAGCCTGGTGCGGGGGGGCGTAGAGACCCAGTACTTC. The full variable domain, rest sourced from reference TRBV28 and TRBJ2-5, is DVKVTQSSRYLVKRTGEKVFLECVQDMDHENMFWYRQDPGLGLRLIYFSYDVKMKEKGDIPEGYSVSREKKERFSLILESASTNQTSMYLCASSLVRGGVETQYFGPGTRLLVL.